This T cell receptor beta chain comes out of a study of shared clonotypes between healthy human individuals. Libraries were prepared by immunoSEQ multiplex PCR; TCRdb keeps only in-frame clonotypes and omits some of them. The table includes about 470,000 clones, about 85% detected once. Everyone who donated was a Caucasian adult who lived in Nashville, Tennessee. V dropped 5 bases and J dropped 0; count of bases not matched to a gene: 10. The germline gives CDR1 SGHDT, CDR2 YYEEEE. The CDR3 is made up of 17 amino acids. Specimen: PBMCs. This chain connects TRBV5-6 to TRBJ2-1, with TRBD2 identical over 8 bases. The source is a woman aged 40 to 50 in good health. Some clones in this sample may be carry-over from other donors' samples. CDR3 nucleotide sequence: TGTGCCAGCAGTTTAGGAGTAGCGGGATTCTCCTACAATGAGCAGTTCTTC. Amino acids: CASSLGVAGFSYNEQFF.